This record concerns one T cell receptor (beta chain) sequence. Its recognized antigen is unknown. Base qualities are not provided; no much larger clone lies one nucleotide away. This sample stems from a study of CD4 T cells in relation to SARS-CoV-2 and coronaviruses (dated by TCRdb to 2020 to 2022). Regarding the complete study: The ViraFEST assay cultured PBMCs with antigen for more than eight days, then sequenced TCR beta CDR3s to find antigen-specific clonal expansions. Among the roughly 12 convalescent patients, 8 males and 4 females were included, and two of the subjects were Hispanic. Across all 12 patients in the convalescent cohort, the median age was roughly 38 years, with a range of roughly 21 to 75 years. Shared crossreactive spike epitopes were mapped to their HLA restriction using patient-derived lymphoblastoid cell lines. A different TCR-beta assay, based on Illumina, was used to sequence expansion assays from other donors in the study. The study assessed, at the TCR clonotype level, memory CD4+ T cell crossreactivity between SARS-CoV-2 and common cold coronavirus spike proteins. The Adaptive Biotechnologies TCR-sequencing kit was used for samples from a few pre-COVID donors and for the naive versus memory experiments, whereas the other data were Illumina-based.

Results the study describes overall, beyond this receptor: Naive versus memory sequencing indicated the assay detects memory recall responses rather than primary responses primed during culture. Significantly weaker SARS-CoV-2-driven expansion was shown by crossreactive clones than by monoreactive clones, consistent with antigenic imprinting. Pre-pandemic and post-infection samples were not both contributed by any donor, so tracing of the source of pre-existing responses was limited. Approximately 61% of donors had memory CD4+ clonotypes that crossrecognized SARS-CoV-2 and at least one common cold coronavirus spike. Since the crossreactivity analysis centred on spike protein, crossreactivity against other viral proteins was not assessed. Small numbers of patients and of tested TCRs limited the study.

CEF-cultured naive and memory CD4+ T cell DNA received survey-level immunoSEQ TCR-beta sequencing. Regarding the original processing steps: During preprocessing, nonproductive sequences were discarded, as were any CDR3s that did not begin with C, did not end with F or W, or were shorter than 7 amino acids. Antigen-specific clonotypes were called with the MANAFEST web app on the basis of expansion relative to the reference and to other culture wells. A clone was considered positive if significant expansion relative to the reference culture was observed in 2 of 3 replicate wells at an FDR below 0.05. A further requirement for positive clones was significant expansion compared with all other tandem wells, along with an odds ratio above 5. Cultured and uncultured naive and memory CD4+ repertoires were searched for previously identified spike- and CEF-reactive CDR3s. CDR3 homology was measured as pairwise Levenshtein distance, computed with the stringdist R package after trimming three terminal residues from each end. The clones in this table, taken by TCRdb from immuneACCESS, are in-frame only. Not every clone is retained; where verified, under half of the shortfall comes from an unresolved V gene, and the cause of the rest is unknown. For V, J and clone size, that table is used; D and trimming come from the DNA. This sample has some 43,000 clones in its table, and approximately 80% of those were observed once. The ten most abundant clones make up 1.4% of the sample.

The germline V gene specifies SGHDN as CDR1 and FVKESK as CDR2. V is clipped by 6 bases and J by 2 bases, and the sequence between their germline boundaries is 11 bases long. Including the terminal cysteine and phenylalanine, the CDR3 comprises 13 residues. Kept here is only the CDR3 DNA, which spans 39 bases and is read in frame from base 1. Naive and memory CD4+ T cells were separated from cryopreserved PBMCs through CD4 enrichment, which was followed by EasySep naive CD4+ T cell enrichment. Sorted naive or memory CD4+ T cells (10^5) were cultured 1:1 with T cell-depleted PBMCs and CEF peptides for over 9 days. In general, triplicate replicate wells were used for every peptide culture condition. PBMCs were isolated from leukapheresis product or whole blood by Ficoll-Paque PLUS gradient centrifugation. PBMCs were either cryopreserved at -140°C or used fresh in the expansion assay. The QIAamp Micro DNA Kit was used to extract genomic DNA from the CD4+ T cells.

The rearranged segments are TRBV14 and TRBJ2-7, and perhaps TRBD2 as D gene, on 6 matching bases. The origin of this receptor is an adult with COVID-19. The sequenced material came from naive CD4+ T cells from PBMCs, cultured in vitro. The cell subset or site label of this sample denotes: naive CD4+ T cells isolated by negative enrichment. The encoded CDR3 is CASSRDFTYEQYF. The DNA reads TGTGCCAGCAGTCGGGACTTCACCTACGAGCAGTACTTC.